The rows below give T cell receptor beta chains drawn from one sample of a study of cytomegalovirus exposure and HLA in healthy donors. Some clones are missing from TCRdb's copy, which holds only in-frame ones; the method was immunoSEQ multiplex PCR. The data hold approximately 190,000 clones, with around 82% observed a single time. What was sequenced was PBMCs. Receptors originate from a woman aged 25 to 39 in good health and CMV-seropositive. Each CDR3 is given with its conserved first and last residue. The D gene is left open where the match is weak. Only some rows state a clone size, as once, few, many or a class for expanded clones.

CDR3 length: 16; V gene: TRBV11-3; D gene: NA; clone size: NA; J gene: TRBJ2-7; CDR3 protein: CASSLGGDESSYEQYF; CDR3 DNA: TGTGCCAGCAGCTTAGGGGGGGATGAGAGCTCCTACGAGCAGTACTTC
CDR3 length: 19; V gene: TRBV28; D gene: NA; clone size: once; J gene: TRBJ2-7; CDR3 protein: CASSPTPSPGVRPSYEQYF; CDR3 DNA: TGTGCCAGCAGCCCCACCCCGTCGCCGGGGGTCCGGCCCTCCTACGAGCAGTACTTC
CDR3 length: 15; V gene: TRBV28; D gene: TRBD1; clone size: NA; J gene: TRBJ1-5; CDR3 protein: CASSLPRGGNQPQHF; CDR3 DNA: TGTGCCAGCAGTTTGCCCAGGGGGGGCAATCAGCCCCAGCATTTT
CDR3 length: 15; V gene: TRBV11-3; D gene: TRBD1; clone size: NA; J gene: TRBJ1-2; CDR3 protein: CASSITGEQDYGYTF; CDR3 DNA: TGTGCCAGCAGCATAACAGGGGAGCAGGACTATGGCTACACCTTC
CDR3 length: 16; V gene: TRBV7-9; D gene: TRBD2; clone size: NA; J gene: TRBJ2-7; CDR3 protein: CSSSTAGTSESYEQYF; CDR3 DNA: TGTTCCAGCAGCACAGCTGGGACTAGCGAAAGCTACGAGCAGTACTTC
CDR3 length: 15; V gene: TRBV9; D gene: NA; clone size: NA; J gene: TRBJ2-3; CDR3 protein: CASSVELAGGDTQYF; CDR3 DNA: TGTGCCAGCAGCGTAGAACTAGCAGGGGGGGATACGCAGTATTTT
CDR3 length: 18; V gene: TRBV27; D gene: TRBD1; clone size: NA; J gene: TRBJ2-5; CDR3 protein: CASSSMARDRVIQETQYF; CDR3 DNA: TGTGCCAGCAGTTCAATGGCCCGGGACAGGGTTATCCAAGAGACCCAGTACTTC
CDR3 length: 18; V gene: TRBV15; D gene: TRBD2; clone size: NA; J gene: TRBJ2-3; CDR3 protein: CATSRDPRTSGGADTQYF; CDR3 DNA: TGTGCCACCAGCAGAGATCCTCGGACTAGCGGGGGTGCAGATACGCAGTATTTT
CDR3 length: 15; V gene: TRBV7-9; D gene: NA; clone size: few; J gene: TRBJ2-5; CDR3 protein: CASSLASRVGETQYF; CDR3 DNA: TGTGCCAGCAGCTTAGCTTCGAGGGTTGGGGAGACCCAGTACTTC
CDR3 length: 13; V gene: TRBV7-2; D gene: NA; clone size: NA; J gene: TRBJ2-1; CDR3 protein: CASSLRQNNEQFF; CDR3 DNA: TGTGCCAGCAGCTTACGACAGAACAATGAGCAGTTCTTC
CDR3 length: 16; V gene: TRBV6-5; D gene: TRBD2; clone size: NA; J gene: TRBJ2-3; CDR3 protein: CASSYWWGGNTDTQYF; CDR3 DNA: TGTGCCAGCAGTTACTGGTGGGGGGGGAACACAGATACGCAGTATTTT
CDR3 length: 13; V gene: TRBV7-8; D gene: NA; clone size: NA; J gene: TRBJ2-7; CDR3 protein: CASSLDGPGEQYF; CDR3 DNA: TGTGCCAGCAGCTTAGACGGCCCAGGCGAGCAGTACTTC
CDR3 length: 13; V gene: TRBV5-1; D gene: NA; clone size: NA; J gene: TRBJ2-7; CDR3 protein: CASSSEQGYEQYF; CDR3 DNA: TGCGCCAGCAGCTCCGAACAGGGCTACGAGCAGTACTTC
CDR3 length: 15; V gene: TRBV5-1; D gene: NA; clone size: NA; J gene: TRBJ2-7; CDR3 protein: CASSSGAGGGYEQYF; CDR3 DNA: TGCGCCAGCAGCTCGGGGGCAGGGGGAGGCTACGAGCAGTACTTC
CDR3 length: 15; V gene: TRBV5-4; D gene: TRBD1; clone size: few; J gene: TRBJ2-5; CDR3 protein: CASSFRTGPQETQYF; CDR3 DNA: TGTGCCAGCAGCTTTAGGACAGGTCCACAAGAGACCCAGTACTTC
CDR3 length: 15; V gene: TRBV5-4; D gene: TRBD1; clone size: few; J gene: TRBJ2-1; CDR3 protein: CASSLQGATYNEQFF; CDR3 DNA: TGTGCCAGCAGCTTACAGGGGGCGACCTACAATGAGCAGTTCTTC
CDR3 length: 13; V gene: TRBV5-1; D gene: NA; clone size: NA; J gene: TRBJ2-1; CDR3 protein: CASRGGILDEQFF; CDR3 DNA: TGCGCCAGCAGGGGCGGGATATTGGATGAGCAGTTCTTC
CDR3 length: 15; V gene: TRBV9; D gene: TRBD1; clone size: few; J gene: TRBJ1-3; CDR3 protein: CASSATGGTGNTIYF; CDR3 DNA: TGTGCCAGCAGCGCCACAGGGGGCACTGGAAACACCATATATTTT
CDR3 length: 16; V gene: TRBV28; D gene: NA; clone size: few; J gene: TRBJ2-1; CDR3 protein: CASSMHGSSAYNEQFF; CDR3 DNA: TGTGCCAGCAGTATGCACGGGAGTTCTGCCTACAATGAGCAGTTCTTC
CDR3 length: 13; V gene: TRBV7-9; D gene: NA; clone size: NA; J gene: TRBJ2-2; CDR3 protein: CASSVGGTGELFF; CDR3 DNA: TGTGCCAGCTCTGTAGGGGGCACCGGGGAGCTGTTTTTT
CDR3 length: 15; V gene: TRBV12-1; D gene: NA; clone size: NA; J gene: TRBJ2-7; CDR3 protein: CASSRRTSGAYEQYF; CDR3 DNA: TGTGCCAGCAGTCGAAGGACTAGCGGGGCCTACGAGCAGTACTTC
CDR3 length: 15; V gene: TRBV11-2; D gene: NA; clone size: few; J gene: TRBJ1-3; CDR3 protein: CASSLGPRGSDTIYF; CDR3 DNA: TGTGCCAGCAGCTTAGGACCCCGAGGGAGTGACACCATATATTTT
CDR3 length: 14; V gene: TRBV25-1; D gene: NA; clone size: NA; J gene: TRBJ2-7; CDR3 protein: CASSDPGQTYEQYF; CDR3 DNA: TGTGCCAGCAGTGACCCGGGACAAACCTACGAGCAGTACTTC
CDR3 length: 15; V gene: TRBV30; D gene: NA; clone size: NA; J gene: TRBJ1-5; CDR3 protein: CAWRQGGMGNQPQHF; CDR3 DNA: TGTGCCTGGCGCCAGGGCGGGATGGGCAATCAGCCCCAGCATTTT
CDR3 length: 18; V gene: TRBV11-3; D gene: TRBD2; clone size: NA; J gene: TRBJ2-2; CDR3 protein: CASSPRQGTSGRAGELFF; CDR3 DNA: TGTGCCAGCAGCCCCCGACAGGGTACTAGCGGGAGGGCCGGGGAGCTGTTTTTT
CDR3 length: 13; V gene: TRBV18; D gene: TRBD1; clone size: once; J gene: TRBJ2-5; CDR3 protein: CASRNRGEETQYF; CDR3 DNA: TGTGCCAGCCGTAACAGGGGGGAAGAGACCCAGTACTTC
CDR3 length: 15; V gene: TRBV28; D gene: TRBD1; clone size: NA; J gene: TRBJ1-6; CDR3 protein: CASRTGQGAYSPLHF; CDR3 DNA: TGTGCCAGCAGGACGGGACAGGGGGCGTATTCACCCCTCCACTTT
CDR3 length: 22; V gene: TRBV12-1; D gene: NA; clone size: NA; J gene: TRBJ1-5; CDR3 protein: CASSKDRDRVLRGKSSNQPQHF; CDR3 DNA: TGTGCCAGCAGCAAAGACCGGGACAGGGTTTTACGGGGGAAAAGTAGCAATCAGCCCCAGCATTTT